One and the same sample provided the 12 T cell receptor beta chains below, sequenced in a study of PD-L1 blockade in urothelial cancer. Using immunoSEQ multiplex PCR, the repertoire was profiled, and TCRdb retains in-frame clones only, with some absent. The data hold more than 90,000 clones, with roughly 80% observed a single time. Documented time point: peripheral blood 6 weeks after treatment start. Sample: PBMCs, taken around atezolizumab (anti-PD-L1) treatment. The receptors originated from a man aged 70-80 years with urothelial cancer.

The chain has TRBV19 and TRBJ1-3; tentatively, D is TRBD1 (6 bases). This CDR3 has 15 amino acids. Germline loops: CDR1 LNHDA, CDR2 SQIVND (reference sequence). V was pared by 5 bases and J by 0 bases, with 11 bases between. The DNA of the CDR3 is TGTGCCAGTAGTTCCGGACAGTTCTCTGGAAACACCATATATTTT. Protein product: CASSSGQFSGNTIYF.

V and J are TRBV6-6 and TRBJ1-5; D might be TRBD1 (5 bases). V was cut by 0 bases and J by 7 bases, with 10 bases left in between. CDR1 is MNHNY, CDR2 SVGAGI, per germline (reference sequence). This CDR3 spans 14 amino acids. The CDR3 nucleotides are TGTGCCAGCAGTTACTCGGGAAAGGGGCAGCCCCAGCATTTT. Translating gives CASSYSGKGQPQHF.

The genes are TRBV6-6 and TRBJ1-2; possible D gene TRBD1, 6 bases. The CDR3 totals 14 residues. V was clipped by 2 bases and J by 8 bases, with 15 bases between them. Looked up from germline, CDR1 is MNHNY and CDR2 is SVGAGI (reference sequence). CDR3 residues: CASSYGETGAGYTF. The CDR3 coding sequence is TGTGCCAGCAGTTACGGTGAGACAGGAGCCGGCTACACCTTC.

The CDR3 region is CASSPDRFTTGELFF. CDR3 sequence (DNA): TGTGCCAGCAGTCCGGACAGGTTTACAACCGGGGAGCTGTTTTTT. This chain joins TRBV7-2 and TRBJ2-2; TRBD1 agrees at 7 bases. The CDR3 is 15 residues long. Germline-derived CDR1 and CDR2 are SGHTA and FQGNSA. J was trimmed by 5 bases and V by 6 bases; bases with no gene match: 9.

CDR3 region: CAYRGGTGNEQFF. The CDR3 bases are TGTGCCTATCGGGGGGGAACGGGGAATGAGCAGTTCTTC. The chain has TRBV30 and TRBJ2-1; 8 bases match TRBD2. V lost 7 bases and J lost 7; bases outside the gene matches: 9. The CDR3 consists of 13 residues. From germline, CDR1 is GTSNPN and CDR2 SVGIG (reference sequence).

The chain carries TRBV19 and TRBJ2-7; 7 positions match TRBD1. The junction had 8 bases not matched to a gene; V was cut back by 8 bases and J by 1 base. This CDR3 is 14 amino acids long. Germline assignment: CDR1 LNHDA and CDR2 SQIVND (reference sequence). CDR3 amino acids: CASAPGQTSYEQYF. The CDR3 DNA reads as TGTGCCAGTGCTCCGGGACAGACTTCCTACGAGCAGTACTTC.

This clone was found a few times. DNA for the CDR3: TGCGCCAGCAGCTTGGGAAGGTTTAGGGGTGCCCTTAGTGAAAAACTGTTTTTT. Translation: CASSLGRFRGALSEKLFF. This chain uses TRBV5-1 with TRBJ1-4, with D perhaps matching TRBD1 (5 bases). Germline assignment: CDR1 SGHRS and CDR2 YFSETQ. This CDR3 contains 18 residues. V gave up 0 bases and J gave up 7 bases, with 22 bases separating them.

The chain combines TRBV6-1 with TRBJ1-1, with D perhaps TRBD1 (5 bases). This CDR3 has 16 residues. The ends were cut back, 3 bases at V and 1 base at J, with 15 bases in the middle. In germline, CDR1 is MNHNS, CDR2 SASEGT. The CDR3 DNA reads TGTGCCAGCAGTGATCGGGCAGGGATTTCGAACACTGAAGCTTTCTTT. Translating gives CASSDRAGISNTEAFF.

V gene TRBV2 combines with J gene TRBJ2-7; perhaps TRBD1 as D (5 bases). V lost 2 bases, J lost 1 base, and 12 bases lay in between. The V gene's germline CDR1 is SNHLY and CDR2 FYNNEI. The CDR3 consists of 15 residues. Here the CDR3 DNA reads TGTGCCAGCAGTGAACAGGGTAGTAGGTCCTACGAGCAGTACTTC. Its translation: CASSEQGSRSYEQYF.

V is TRBV28 and J is TRBJ2-7; 7 bases fit TRBD2. V dropped 3 bases and J dropped 3; count of bases not matched to a gene: 5. Germline values: CDR1 MDHEN, CDR2 SYDVKM. The CDR3 has 14 residues. CDR3 DNA sequence: TGTGCCAGCAGTTTCGTCGAGCGGGACTACGAGCAGTACTTC. Translated, it gives CASSFVERDYEQYF.

The chain joins TRBV5-1 to TRBJ1-2; 9 bases align to TRBD1. The length of the CDR3 is 15 residues. The V and J ends lost 4 bases and 7 bases, in that order; junction bases with no gene match: 11. Germline CDR1 is SGHRS and CDR2 is YFSETQ. The CDR3, as DNA: TGCGCCAGCAGCGCGCGCCTGGGACAGGGCAGTGGCTACACCTTC. Its translation is CASSARLGQGSGYTF.

The V gene is TRBV25-1, the J gene TRBJ2-7; D is unclear. The ends were cut back, 8 bases at V and 4 bases at J, with 9 bases in the middle. Germline V gene data show CDR1 as MGHDK and CDR2 as SYGVNS. The CDR3 is 11 residues long. Here the CDR3 reads CASRTRYEQYF. The DNA for the CDR3 is TGTGCCAGCCGTACGAGGTACGAGCAGTACTTC.